This TCR beta chain was identified during a study of naive CD8 T cells in extremely preterm neonates (TCRdb year 2017). As for the study more broadly: The study compared TCRbeta CDR3 repertoires of sorted naive CD8+ T cells across four age groups: extremely preterm neonates, term neonates, young children and adults.

As to this clone: It lacks a known antigen. No base-level quality is on record; no much larger clone is a single base apart.

Preterm samples came from several extremely preterm deliveries at about 23-27 weeks of gestation. The study excluded pregnancies involving fetal demise, active maternal HSV infection or known maternal HIV infection. A FACSAria III cell sorter was used to sort live, Annexin V-negative naive CD8+ T cells (CD3+CD8+CD45RA+CCR7+). Between roughly 20,000 and 100,000 naive CD8+ T cells were sorted per sample. Preassembled standardized sampling kits were used to collect mixed venous-arterial cord blood. Cord blood was held at room temperature and processed no more than 4 hours after collection. Ficoll-Paque density gradient centrifugation of diluted blood was used to isolate mononuclear cells. Before sorting, mononuclear cells were cryopreserved in 10% DMSO plus 90% FBS and kept long term at -150 degrees C. After thawing, the cells were stained with Annexin V and with antibodies against CD3, CD8, CCR7 and CD45RA. The DNeasy Blood and Tissue Kit was used to extract genomic DNA from sorted cell pellets that had been snap-frozen.

A two-step, bias-controlled multiplex PCR was used to amplify TCRbeta CDR3 regions from genomic DNA. Primers specific for every TRBV and TRBJ gene segment were included in the multiplex PCR. The immunoSEQ Assay was used to generate TCRbeta repertoire data. Per the authors' processing: A relative-frequency ratio and a modified nearest-neighbor algorithm were applied to filter and cluster reads so that closely related sequences were merged. IMGT annotation was the basis for assigning V, D and J genes to CDR3 sequences. Template counts were normalized for PCR amplification bias and quantified against synthetic TCR CDR3 analog sequences. Only unique productive sequences, defined as in-frame CDR3 sequences lacking stop codons, were included in the analyses. The immunoSEQ Analyzer software was used to calculate iChao1 richness and clonality, with clonality defined as 1 minus Pielou's evenness. Statistical testing was performed in JMP, using Student's t-test or a non-parametric test depending on Shapiro-Wilk normality results. TCRdb retrieved this table from immuneACCESS and kept in-frame rearrangements only. Not all clones are present; in checked studies, unresolved V genes account for under half, and no reason is known for the remainder. V and J calls and clone size are copied from that table; D and trimming were computed from the DNA. Counted in this sample were 21,000 or so clones; about 87% of them appeared once. Approximately 1% of the sample is taken by the ten largest.

Trimmed from V: 0 bases; trimmed from J: 1 base; junction bases lacking a gene match: 2. The CDR3 starts with the cysteine, ends with the phenylalanine, and has 15 residues. Left in the record is the CDR3 DNA by itself, 45 bases read in frame from the first base. Taken from the germline V gene, the CDR1 and CDR2 loops are SGDLS and YYNGEE. Beyond this particular receptor, the publication reports: Prospective longitudinal studies of preterm and term neonates were called for by the authors so that T cell development could be tracked within individuals. A larger fraction of CDR3 nucleotide sequences was shared among preterm neonates (approximately 2.7%) than among term neonates (around 0.4%), young children (approximately 0.03%) and adults (around 0.01%). Compared with the older groups, preterm CDR3s were shorter and closer to germline, carrying fewer N additions and showing less junctional trimming. Among the limitations the authors pointed out were a small sample size and productive template counts that varied across preterm samples. Preterm neonates had significantly lower iChao1 richness than all other age groups (p < 0.05) and an even clone distribution, indicating a less rich repertoire.

Sequences were obtained from naive CD8+ T cells from cord blood. The chain joins TRBV9 to TRBJ2-3, and 7 junction bases match TRBD1. This TCR was sampled from a boy who was born preterm. The nucleotide sequence reads as follows: TGTGCCAGCAGCGTAGAGGGGACAGGCACAGATACGCAGTATTTT. It translates to CASSVEGTGTDTQYF.